Presented here are 8 T cell receptor beta chains from one specimen sequenced in a study of cytotoxic CD8 clonotypes in ibrutinib-treated CLL (dated by TCRdb to the early 2020s). What the time point label conveys for this sample: about a year on ibrutinib. Receptors were amplified or captured by the immunoSEQ multiplex PCR assay. TCRdb obtained this table from immuneACCESS and retained in-frame rearrangements with V and J assigned. These tables miss some clones; where compared with another copy, unresolved V genes account for less than half of the shortfall, and the remainder is unexplained. The sample includes approximately 91,000 clones, with 75% to 85% observed a single time. Of the sample, more than 4.5% falls within the top ten clones. Sequencing used PBMCs, obtained after 12 months of ibrutinib treatment. Source of these receptors: a human donor with chronic lymphocytic leukemia.

This chain joins TRBV5-8 and TRBJ2-5, with 10 bases aligning to TRBD1. The CDR3 is 15 residues long. Germline V gene lookup returns CDR1 SGHTS and CDR2 YDEGEE. V was clipped by 3 bases and J by 4 bases; unmatched bases: 6. This CDR3 is CASSWGQGLGETQYF. In DNA, the CDR3 is TGTGCCAGCAGCTGGGGACAGGGGCTTGGAGAGACCCAGTACTTC.

The J gene is TRBJ1-1, the V gene TRBV7-9; TRBD1 matches at 7 bases. Trimming cost V 5 bases and J 1 base; bases outside gene matches: 16. Germline CDR1 and CDR2: SEHNR and FQNEAQ (reference sequence). The CDR3 is 18 amino acids. The CDR3, as DNA: TGTGCCAGCAGCCCACGAGTAGTAGTACAGGGGAGGAACACTGAAGCTTTCTTT. Protein product: CASSPRVVVQGRNTEAFF.

This clone is a singleton in its sample. The chain links TRBV30 to TRBJ1-2, with 9 bases fitting TRBD1. CDR1 and CDR2 (germline): GTSNPN, SVGIG (reference sequence). V lost 3 bases and J lost 5; bases outside the gene matches: 4. The CDR3 spans 13 residues. The DNA of the CDR3 is TGTGCCTGGAGGGCCGGGACAGGGTATGGCTACACCTTC. Residues: CAWRAGTGYGYTF.

The V gene is TRBV6-5, the J gene TRBJ2-1; 8 bases align to TRBD2. Germline V gene sequence: CDR1 MNHEY, CDR2 SVGAGI. The CDR3 runs to 16 residues. Trimming at V came to 2 bases and at J to 5 bases, leaving 8 bases not matched to a gene. CDR3 DNA: TGTGCCAGCAGTTACCAAAGTAGCGGGAACCACAATGAGCAGTTCTTC. It encodes CASSYQSSGNHNEQFF.

The chain joins TRBV2 to TRBJ2-3; TRBD1 is a possible D gene (5 bases). Germline V lookup: CDR1 SNHLY, CDR2 FYNNEI. Trimming took off 3 bases at V and 4 bases at J, with 14 bases between the two ends. There are 15 residues in the CDR3. This CDR3 reads CASSEAGRVADTQYF. The CDR3 nucleotides read TGTGCCAGCAGTGAGGCTGGCAGGGTGGCAGATACGCAGTATTTT.

The V gene is TRBV2, the J gene TRBJ1-2, with D maybe TRBD1 (6 bases). V was cut by 11 bases and J by 5 bases, with 18 bases left in between. In germline, CDR1 is SNHLY, CDR2 FYNNEI. The CDR3 length is 13 residues. The DNA of the CDR3 is TGTGCCCGGGAGGGGGTTGGGGGTTATGGCTACACCTTC. Protein product: CAREGVGGYGYTF.

This chain uses TRBV18 with TRBJ2-7; 12 bases are a match to TRBD1. Looked up from germline, CDR1 is KGHSH and CDR2 is LQKENI. CDR3 length equals 14 residues. V dropped 3 bases and J dropped 7; count of bases not matched to a gene: 4. The CDR3 spells CASSPGTGGREQYF. The CDR3 coding sequence is TGTGCCAGCTCACCCGGGACAGGGGGCCGTGAGCAGTACTTC.

The CDR3 loop reads CASSYDRDQPQHF. The CDR3 DNA is TGTGCCAGCAGTTACGATCGCGATCAGCCCCAGCATTTT. This chain connects TRBV6-5 to TRBJ1-5; D remains ambiguous. V was shortened by 2 bases and J by 5 bases, with 7 bases between the two germline ends. Germline V CDR1 and CDR2: MNHEY, SVGAGI. This CDR3 has 13 residues.